This record concerns one T cell receptor (beta chain) sequence. Antigen specificity is unknown. The source of the sample is a study of response to subunit inactivated influenza vaccine. Findings of the study overall: Researchers suggested that each seasonal influenza vaccination recruits few new T cells.

This CDR3 has 14 residues. The V gene end was trimmed by 4 bases and the J gene end by 8 bases; junction bases not matched to a gene: 10. Germline V gives CDR1 LGHDT, CDR2 YNNKEL (reference sequence). TCRdb fed the RT-PCR reads into MiXCR, producing one record per CDR3 protein. The table lists some 500,000 distinct CDR3 sequences, about 15% of them singletons. The chain combines TRBV3-1 with TRBJ2-5; 7 nucleotides align to TRBD2. The sequence was obtained from a man aged 50-75 years who received an inactivated influenza vaccine. Material: CD4+ T cells sorted from PBMCs, obtained around 25 months after vaccination. The CDR3 protein is CASSPRGRGDTQYF. The DNA of the CDR3 is TGTGCCAGCAGCCCCCGGGGGAGGGGTGATACCCAGTACTTC.